A single sample is the source of the 29 T cell receptor beta chains below, sequenced in a study of memory CD4+ T cells and cytomegalovirus serostatus. Sequenced by immunoSEQ multiplex PCR; TCRdb stores in-frame clones only, minus some. The sample has 50,000 to 55,000 clones, approximately 78% seen once. Single viable CD3+CD4+CD8-CD45RO+ cells were sorted as the memory CD4+ T cells. Input material: memory CD4+ T cells from blood. Receptors were obtained from an adult in good health and CMV-seronegative.

The sample holds a few counts of this clone. The V and J genes are TRBV5-5 and TRBJ1-2, with TRBD1 matching over 12 bases. Germline V lookup: CDR1 SGHKS, CDR2 YYEKEE (reference sequence). Germline trimming cut 2 bases from V and 8 bases from J; bases unmatched to any gene: 4. CDR3 length: 14 residues. The CDR3 sequence: CASSFEGQGAGYTF. The CDR3 region has the DNA TGTGCCAGCAGCTTCGAGGGACAGGGGGCCGGCTACACCTTC.

The genes are TRBV5-1 and TRBJ2-2, with TRBD1 identical over 8 bases. CDR3 length equals 16 residues. The trim removed 4 bases at V and 3 bases at J, leaving 8 bases unmatched. Germline values: CDR1 SGHRS, CDR2 YFSETQ. The CDR3 DNA reads TGCGCCAGCAGCCACCGGACAGGGAAGGACACCGGGGAGCTGTTTTTT. Amino acids: CASSHRTGKDTGELFF.

This clone came up a few times. V gene TRBV7-6 combines with J gene TRBJ1-4; D remains ambiguous. Germline CDR1 and CDR2: SGHVS and FNYEAQ. V lost 4 bases and J 0 bases, leaving 9 bases between the germline ends. The CDR3 loop spans 15 amino acids. CDR3 sequence reads: CASSYDGSTNEKLFF. CDR3 coding DNA: TGTGCCAGCAGCTATGACGGCTCAACTAATGAAAAACTGTTTTTT.

The rearrangement links TRBV19 to TRBJ1-5; 7 nucleotides match TRBD1. This CDR3 is built from 14 residues. V was clipped by 3 bases and J by 8 bases; unmatched bases: 7. CDR1 is LNHDA, CDR2 SQIVND, per germline (reference sequence). The CDR3 DNA sequence: TGTGCCAGTAGTATCTCCTCAGGGGGTAAGCCCCAGCATTTT. It yields the protein CASSISSGGKPQHF.

V and J are TRBV7-2 and TRBJ2-7; D might be TRBD1 (5 bases). The CDR3 covers 14 residues. Trimming removed 2 bases at V and 3 bases at J, with 11 bases between. Germline V CDR1 and CDR2: SGHTA, FQGNSA. CDR3 DNA: TGTGCCAGCAGCTTACCAGGGATACACTACGAGCAGTACTTC. Amino acid sequence: CASSLPGIHYEQYF.

This sequence joins TRBV29-1 and TRBJ1-2, with a tentative D call TRBD1 (6 bases). From germline, CDR1 is SQVTM and CDR2 ANQGSEA. This CDR3 region has 14 residues. Deletions cut 5 bases from V and 2 bases from J, with 15 bases between. The CDR3 DNA sequence: TGCAGCGTTACCGAGGGGGGAAGGAACTATGGCTACACCTTC. Encoded protein: CSVTEGGRNYGYTF.

The chain couples TRBV2 to TRBJ1-1; no reliable D call. Germline values: CDR1 SNHLY, CDR2 FYNNEI. V was cut by 6 bases and J by 0 bases, with 8 bases left in between. The CDR3 is made up of 13 amino acids. CDR3 in DNA: TGTGCCAGCAGGGGTGAGGTGAACACTGAAGCTTTCTTT. Its protein product is CASRGEVNTEAFF.

V and J are TRBV5-4 and TRBJ1-2, with D tentatively TRBD1 (5 bases). V was pared by 4 bases and J by 2 bases, with 18 bases between. Germline-derived CDR1 and CDR2 are SGHNT and YYREEE (reference sequence). The CDR3 has 16 residues. CDR3 amino acids: CASSPPTLAGNYGYTF. The CDR3 region has the DNA TGTGCCAGCAGCCCGCCCACCCTTGCAGGGAACTATGGCTACACCTTC.

The V call is TRBV7-9, the J call TRBJ1-2; D ambiguous. This CDR3 is 14 amino acids long. Germline V gene sequence: CDR1 SEHNR, CDR2 FQNEAQ (reference sequence). V was trimmed by 4 bases and J by 3 bases, leaving 12 bases between them. The CDR3: CASSSQNLDYGYTF. The DNA of the CDR3 is TGTGCCAGCAGCTCCCAAAATTTGGACTATGGCTACACCTTC.

This clone has just a few counts. The V gene is TRBV6-1, the J gene TRBJ1-1, with D unresolved. CDR1 is MNHNS, CDR2 SASEGT, per germline. This CDR3 comprises 12 residues. Trimming removed 6 bases at V and 1 base at J, with 6 bases between. The CDR3 DNA reads as TGTGCCAGCAGAGCAACGAACACTGAAGCTTTCTTT. Encoded protein: CASRATNTEAFF.

By proportion, this clone is medium-sized. This chain links TRBV6-4 with TRBJ1-1; D is ambiguous. Between the trimmed V and J ends, which lost 4 bases and 0 bases, there was a span of 6 bases. This CDR3 has 13 residues. Looked up from germline, CDR1 is MRHNA and CDR2 is SNTAGT. The CDR3 DNA follows: TGTGCCAGCAGTGGCGAATTGAACACTGAAGCTTTCTTT. This translates into CASSGELNTEAFF.

The V gene is TRBV7-9, the J gene TRBJ2-1; no clear D. Trimming shortened V by 3 bases and J by 8 bases, and 8 bases separated the two germline ends. The CDR3 totals 12 residues. Germline V gene data show CDR1 as SEHNR and CDR2 as FQNEAQ (reference sequence). CDR3 in amino acids: CASSLEWYEQFF. The DNA for the CDR3 is TGTGCCAGCAGCTTGGAGTGGTATGAGCAGTTCTTC.

On this clone itself: An end of the junction differs from the germline gene, which may be a read error. The V gene is TRBV5-1, the J gene TRBJ2-5, with 7 bases identical to TRBD2. Germline V gene data show CDR1 as SGHRS and CDR2 as YFSETQ. CDR3 length equals 16 residues. The CDR3 spells CASTLGFTGGGETQYF. The CDR3 DNA sequence: TGCGCCAGCACCTTGGGATTTACGGGGGGAGGGGAGACCCAGTACTTC.

The rearrangement uses TRBV7-8 and TRBJ1-6; possible D gene TRBD1, 5 bases. The germline V gene encodes CDR1 SGHVS and CDR2 FQNEAQ. CDR3 length: 17 residues. V was clipped by 0 bases and J by 3 bases, with 12 bases between them. The CDR3 bases are TGTGCCAGCAGCTTAGCGCCTGGGGCCAGCTATAATTCACCCCTCCACTTT. Protein product: CASSLAPGASYNSPLHF.

This clone is medium-sized (0.01 to 0.1%) by share. This chain joins TRBV29-1 and TRBJ1-1; D is uncertain. Between the trimmed V and J ends, which lost 4 bases and 5 bases, there was a span of 8 bases. Germline loops: CDR1 SQVTM, CDR2 ANQGSEA. The CDR3 has 11 amino acids. CDR3 sequence (DNA): TGCAGCGTTGTGCAGGCTACTGAAGCTTTCTTT. It is translated as CSVVQATEAFF.

Worth noting for this clone: Its ends do not fully match the called genes, so a read error is possible. The chain employs TRBV7-2 and TRBJ1-1; the D is unclear. The CDR3 has 14 amino acids. The germline CDR1 and CDR2 sequences are SGHTA and FQGNSA. The CDR3 here is CASSLEGGNTEVFF. CDR3 coding DNA: TGTGCCAGCAGCTTAGAGGGTGGGAACACTGAAGTTTTCTTT.

This clone was seen a few times. This chain connects TRBV29-1 to TRBJ1-2; D gene uncertain. V dropped 4 bases and J dropped 3 bases, with 6 bases sitting between them. Germline assignment: CDR1 SQVTM and CDR2 ANQGSEA. This CDR3 spans 11 amino acids. DNA of the CDR3: TGCAGCGTTGTAAGGGACTATGGCTACACCTTC. It specifies CSVVRDYGYTF.

The V and J genes are TRBV2 and TRBJ1-5, with 10 bases lining up with TRBD1. The CDR3 is 12 amino acids. The germline V gene encodes CDR1 SNHLY and CDR2 FYNNEI. V was pared by 9 bases and J by 9 bases, with 5 bases of the junction left unmatched. For the CDR3, the DNA is TGTGCCAGGGGACAGGGGCTGGGGCCCCAGCATTTT. Protein product: CARGQGLGPQHF.

V usage is TRBV6-5 and J usage is TRBJ2-3, with no clear D. The CDR3 loop spans 14 amino acids. Germline V gene sequence: CDR1 MNHEY, CDR2 SVGAGI. Trimming took off 5 bases at V and 0 bases at J, with 9 bases between the two ends. This chain's CDR3 is CASSPGASTDTQYF. The CDR3 nucleotides are TGTGCCAGCAGTCCGGGTGCTAGCACAGATACGCAGTATTTT.

This chain joins TRBV19 and TRBJ1-2; TRBD1 matches 8 bases. V shed 9 bases and J 6 bases; nucleotides not matched to a gene: 15. Germline values: CDR1 LNHDA, CDR2 SQIVND (reference sequence). The CDR3 totals 15 residues. This chain's CDR3 is CASRKGQARVNGYTF. In DNA form, the CDR3 reads TGTGCCAGCCGAAAGGGACAGGCGAGGGTTAATGGCTACACCTTC.

The chain employs TRBV6-1 and TRBJ2-5; TRBD2 agrees at 8 bases. Germline V gene sequence: CDR1 MNHNS, CDR2 SASEGT. CDR3 length: 14 residues. Trimming at V came to 5 bases and at J to 4 bases, leaving 6 bases not matched to a gene. The CDR3 region is CASSLGGGRETQYF. The CDR3 DNA sequence: TGTGCCAGCAGTCTCGGGGGGGGGCGAGAGACCCAGTACTTC.

The chain is built from TRBV6-5 and TRBJ1-1; TRBD1 might be the D (6 bases). From germline, CDR1 is MNHEY and CDR2 SVGAGI. V was clipped by 2 bases and J by 5 bases, with 15 bases between them. The CDR3 loop spans 15 amino acids. DNA for the CDR3: TGTGCCAGCAGTTACGACGCGGGGGCGAGAACTGAAGCTTTCTTT. Translating it yields CASSYDAGARTEAFF.

The J gene is TRBJ2-1, the V gene TRBV11-2; D is possibly TRBD1 or TRBD2 (6 bases each). V was pared by 0 bases and J by 7 bases, with 19 bases between. Germline-derived CDR1 and CDR2 are SGHAT and FQNNGV. This CDR3 region has 17 residues. The CDR3 loop reads CASSLDLLGGAWNEQFF. Written as DNA, the CDR3 is TGTGCCAGCAGCTTAGATCTTTTGGGGGGCGCATGGAATGAGCAGTTCTTC.

The chain couples TRBV29-1 to TRBJ1-2; a weak D match, TRBD1 (6 bases). The CDR3 contains 14 residues. V shed 7 bases and J shed 2 bases, with 17 bases lying between them. Germline V gives CDR1 SQVTM, CDR2 ANQGSEA. CDR3 DNA sequence: TGCAGCGCCTCGGGGGGGGCGGGCAACTATGGCTACACCTTC. Protein product: CSASGGAGNYGYTF.

The chain is built from TRBV4-3 and TRBJ2-2; 7 bases align to TRBD2. V shed 5 bases and J 7 bases; nucleotides not matched to a gene: 13. Per germline, CDR1 LGHNA and CDR2 YSLEER. There are 16 residues in the CDR3. DNA of the CDR3: TGCGCCAGCAGCTCTCAGGGCCGAGGGGAGGGCGGGGAGCTGTTTTTT. Protein product: CASSSQGRGEGGELFF.

The chain has TRBV5-8 and TRBJ2-1; unclear D gene. Germline V gene sequence: CDR1 SGHTS, CDR2 YDEGEE. The CDR3 extends over 16 amino acids. Trimming stripped 4 bases from V and 7 bases from J, with 21 bases between. The CDR3 loop is CASSAEQVPPRNEQFF. CDR3 bases: TGTGCCAGCAGCGCGGAACAAGTACCACCTAGGAATGAGCAGTTCTTC.

The chain joins TRBV11-2 to TRBJ2-7, with 13 bases matching TRBD2. Germline loops: CDR1 SGHAT, CDR2 FQNNGV. V shed 6 bases and J 5 bases; nucleotides not matched to a gene: 7. The CDR3 sequence is 15 residues long. The CDR3: CASRLLAGGYHEQYF. CDR3 DNA sequence: TGTGCCAGCAGACTACTAGCGGGGGGGTATCACGAGCAGTACTTC.

The chain recombines TRBV5-8 with TRBJ2-1, with TRBD1 identical over 7 bases. The V gene end was trimmed by 0 bases and the J gene end by 8 bases; junction bases not matched to a gene: 2. CDR1 is SGHTS, CDR2 YDEGEE, per germline. The CDR3 covers 13 residues. The CDR3 is CASSLDRGDEQFF. DNA for the CDR3: TGTGCCAGCAGCTTGGACAGGGGTGATGAGCAGTTCTTC.

This rearrangement joins TRBV2 to TRBJ2-5; D is possibly TRBD2 (6 bases). Trimming took off 5 bases at V and 5 bases at J, with 15 bases between the two ends. The CDR3 is 14 residues long. CDR1 is SNHLY and CDR2 is FYNNEI in the germline V gene. CDR3 bases: TGTGCCAGCAGTAGGGGCGGGGCTGGGGAGACCCAGTACTTC. The encoded protein is CASSRGGAGETQYF.